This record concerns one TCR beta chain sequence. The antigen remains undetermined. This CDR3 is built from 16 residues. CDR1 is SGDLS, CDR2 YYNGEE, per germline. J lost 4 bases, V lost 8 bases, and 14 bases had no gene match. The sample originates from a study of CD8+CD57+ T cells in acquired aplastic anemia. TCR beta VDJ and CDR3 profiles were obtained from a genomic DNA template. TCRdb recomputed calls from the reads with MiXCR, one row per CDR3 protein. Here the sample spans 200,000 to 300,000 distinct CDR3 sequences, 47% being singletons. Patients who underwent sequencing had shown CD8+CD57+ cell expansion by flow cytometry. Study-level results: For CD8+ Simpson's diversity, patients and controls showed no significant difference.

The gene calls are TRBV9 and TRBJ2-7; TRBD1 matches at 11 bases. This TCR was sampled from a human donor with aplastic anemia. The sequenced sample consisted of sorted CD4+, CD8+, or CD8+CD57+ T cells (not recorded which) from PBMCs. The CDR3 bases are TGTGCCAGTAGTTCCTACTCCGGGACAGGGGGATACGAGCAGTACTTC. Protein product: CASSSYSGTGGYEQYF.